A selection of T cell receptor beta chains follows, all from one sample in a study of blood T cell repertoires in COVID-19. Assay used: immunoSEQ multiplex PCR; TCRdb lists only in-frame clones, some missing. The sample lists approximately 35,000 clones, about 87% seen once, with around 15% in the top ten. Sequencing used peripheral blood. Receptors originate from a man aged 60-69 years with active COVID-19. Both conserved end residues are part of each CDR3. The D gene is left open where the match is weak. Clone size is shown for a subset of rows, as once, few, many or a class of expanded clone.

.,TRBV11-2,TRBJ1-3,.,CASSLGEGNTIYF,TGTGCCAGCAGCTTAGGGGAGGGGAACACCATATATTTT
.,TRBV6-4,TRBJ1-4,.,CASSTHGGGEKLFF,TGTGCCAGCAGTACCCATGGGGGCGGCGAAAAACTGTTTTTT
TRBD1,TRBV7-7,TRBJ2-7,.,CASSPGTGNYEQYF,TGTGCCAGCAGTCCCGGGACAGGGAACTACGAGCAGTACTTC
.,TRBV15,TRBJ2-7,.,CATSRANNRAYEQYF,TGTGCCACCAGCAGAGCTAACAACAGGGCCTACGAGCAGTACTTC
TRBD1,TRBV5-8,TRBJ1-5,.,CASSSWTGNQPQHF,TGTGCCAGCAGCTCCTGGACAGGTAATCAGCCCCAGCATTTT
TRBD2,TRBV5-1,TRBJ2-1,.,CASSLARGRAGDEQFF,TGCGCCAGCAGCTTGGCTCGCGGGAGGGCGGGTGATGAGCAGTTCTTC
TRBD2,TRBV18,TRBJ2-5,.,CASSPRGRQGPGTSGSRQETQYF,TGTGCCAGCTCACCACGAGGCAGACAGGGGCCCGGGACTAGCGGGAGCAGACAAGAGACCCAGTACTTC
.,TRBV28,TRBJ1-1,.,CASSQGGGTEAFF,TGTGCCAGCAGCCAAGGCGGGGGGACTGAAGCTTTCTTT
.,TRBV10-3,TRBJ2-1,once,CAISADGGLTDEQFF,TGTGCCATCAGTGCTGACGGAGGGCTGACGGATGAGCAGTTCTTC
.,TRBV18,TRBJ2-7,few,CASSPAQGYEQYF,TGTGCCAGCTCACCAGCCCAGGGCTACGAGCAGTACTTC
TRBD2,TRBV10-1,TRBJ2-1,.,CASSGSGINGDEQFF,TGCGCCAGCAGTGGTAGCGGGATCAACGGGGATGAGCAGTTCTTC
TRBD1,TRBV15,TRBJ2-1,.,CATSRGQGQGYNEQFF,TGTGCCACCAGCAGAGGACAGGGCCAAGGTTATAATGAGCAGTTCTTC
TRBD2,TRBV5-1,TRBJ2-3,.,CASSGTSGTDTQYF,TGCGCCAGCTCTGGTACTAGCGGGACAGATACGCAGTATTTT
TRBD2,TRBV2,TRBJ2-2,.,CASSELAGAPGELFF,TGTGCCAGCAGTGAATTAGCGGGAGCCCCCGGGGAGCTGTTTTTT
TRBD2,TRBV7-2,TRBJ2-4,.,CASSSAPREGNIQYF,TGTGCCAGCAGCTCCGCGCCCCGGGAGGGCAACATTCAGTACTTC
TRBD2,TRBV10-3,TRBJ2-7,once,CAISELASGYEQYF,TGTGCCATCAGTGAGTTAGCTAGCGGTTACGAGCAGTACTTC
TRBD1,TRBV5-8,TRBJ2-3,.,CASSRGTGANTDTQYF,TGTGCCAGCAGCCGAGGGACAGGGGCTAACACAGATACGCAGTATTTT
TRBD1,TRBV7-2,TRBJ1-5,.,CASSIMDRGNQPQHF,TGTGCCAGCAGCATCATGGACAGGGGAAATCAGCCCCAGCATTTT
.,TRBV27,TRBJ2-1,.,CASSLSLPNEQFF,TGTGCCAGCAGTTTAAGTCTACCCAATGAGCAGTTCTTC